The clone carrying this T cell receptor beta chain came up once. Generated by immunoSEQ multiplex PCR, the TCRdb table keeps only in-frame clones and is missing some. This repertoire shows 180,000 or so clones, 87% found once; its top ten account for more than 4.5%. There are 18 residues in the CDR3. After removal of 3 bases from V and 0 bases from J, the junction contained 10 bases not matched to a gene. Germline lookup yields CDR1 SGDLS and CDR2 YYNGEE. The data derive from a study of Ad26.COV2.S vaccination and SARS-CoV-2 variants. The clonotype originates from a human donor who had recovered from COVID-19. The V and J genes are TRBV9 and TRBJ1-3; 9 bases are a match to TRBD1. The sequencing used peripheral blood, collected after recovery from COVID-19. The CDR3 DNA sequence: TGTGCCAGCAGCGCCGGGACAGGGAAACTCCTCTCTGGAAACACCATATATTTT. Translating it yields CASSAGTGKLLSGNTIYF.